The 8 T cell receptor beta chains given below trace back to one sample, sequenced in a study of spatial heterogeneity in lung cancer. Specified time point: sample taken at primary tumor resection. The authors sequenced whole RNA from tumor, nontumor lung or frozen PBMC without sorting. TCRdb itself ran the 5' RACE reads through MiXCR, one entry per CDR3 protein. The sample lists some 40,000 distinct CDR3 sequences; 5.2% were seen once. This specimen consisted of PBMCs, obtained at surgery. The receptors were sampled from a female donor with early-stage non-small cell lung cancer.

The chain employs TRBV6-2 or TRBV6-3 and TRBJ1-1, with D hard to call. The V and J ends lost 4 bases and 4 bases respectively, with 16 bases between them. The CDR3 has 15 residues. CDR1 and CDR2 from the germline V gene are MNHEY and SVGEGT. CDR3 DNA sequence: TGTGCCAGCAGTTCGGGATCACTTCGCGGCACTGAAGCTTTCTTT. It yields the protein CASSSGSLRGTEAFF.

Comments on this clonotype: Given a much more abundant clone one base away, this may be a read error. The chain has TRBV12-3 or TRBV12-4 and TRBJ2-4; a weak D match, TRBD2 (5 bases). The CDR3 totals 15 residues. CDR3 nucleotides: TGTGCCAGCAGAGGTTTACAGCTAGCCAAAAACATTCAGCACTTC. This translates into CASRGLQLAKNIQHF.

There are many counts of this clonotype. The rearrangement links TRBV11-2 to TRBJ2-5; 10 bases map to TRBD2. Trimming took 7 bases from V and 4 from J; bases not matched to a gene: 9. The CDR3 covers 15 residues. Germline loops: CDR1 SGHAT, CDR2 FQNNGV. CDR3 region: CASTGSGGPRETQYF. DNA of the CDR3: TGTGCCAGCACCGGTAGCGGGGGGCCCCGAGAGACCCAGTACTTC.

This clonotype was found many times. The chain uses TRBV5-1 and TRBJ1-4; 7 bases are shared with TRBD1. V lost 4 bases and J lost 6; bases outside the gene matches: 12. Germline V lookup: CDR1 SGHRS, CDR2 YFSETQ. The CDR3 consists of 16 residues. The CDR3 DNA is TGCGCCAGCAGCCCAGGGACAGTCGAGAAAGATGAAAAACTGTTTTTT. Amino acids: CASSPGTVEKDEKLFF.

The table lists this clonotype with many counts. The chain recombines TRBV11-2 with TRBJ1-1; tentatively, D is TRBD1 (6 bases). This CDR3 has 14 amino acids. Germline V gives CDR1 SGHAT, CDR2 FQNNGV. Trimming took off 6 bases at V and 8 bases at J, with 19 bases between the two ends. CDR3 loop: CASSRYRAGLEAFF. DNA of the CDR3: TGTGCCAGCAGTCGATACAGGGCCGGGTTAGAAGCTTTCTTT.

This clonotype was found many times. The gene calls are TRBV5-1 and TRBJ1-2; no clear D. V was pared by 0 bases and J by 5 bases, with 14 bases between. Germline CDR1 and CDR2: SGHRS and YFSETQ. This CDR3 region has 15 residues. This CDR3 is CASSLEGGGGYGYTF. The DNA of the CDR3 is TGCGCCAGCAGCTTGGAGGGCGGAGGAGGATATGGCTACACCTTC.

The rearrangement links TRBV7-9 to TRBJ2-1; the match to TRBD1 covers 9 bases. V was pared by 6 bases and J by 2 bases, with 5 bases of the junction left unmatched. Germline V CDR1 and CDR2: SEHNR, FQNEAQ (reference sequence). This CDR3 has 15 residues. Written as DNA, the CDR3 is TGTGCCAGCAGGGCGACAGGGGGGGCCTACAATGAGCAGTTCTTC. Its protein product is CASRATGGAYNEQFF.

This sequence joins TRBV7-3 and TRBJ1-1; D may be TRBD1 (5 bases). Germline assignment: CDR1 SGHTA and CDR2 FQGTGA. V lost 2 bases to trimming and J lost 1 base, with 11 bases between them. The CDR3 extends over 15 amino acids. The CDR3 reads CASSLSAGWNTEAFF. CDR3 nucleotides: TGTGCCAGCAGCTTATCGGCAGGGTGGAACACTGAAGCTTTCTTT.